This TCR beta chain was identified during a study of shared clonotypes between healthy human individuals. V lost 5 bases to trimming and J lost 12 bases; unmatched junction nucleotides: 10. CDR1 and CDR2 (germline): PRHDT, FYEKMQ (reference sequence). The CDR3 loop spans 13 amino acids. Genomic DNA from each subset was divided evenly over several immunoSEQ plates. Approximately 30,000 T cell genomes, or approximately 280 ng DNA, went into unsorted PBMC replicate PCRs. The method was immunoSEQ multiplex PCR; TCRdb's version includes in-frame clones alone and lacks a portion of them. Here the sample spans 450,000 to 500,000 clones, around 78% being singletons. The donors were adults (healthy and HIV-negative) with no recent acute infections or vaccinations.

Sequencing was carried out using PBMCs. J is TRBJ1-1 and V is TRBV13, with TRBD1 matching 9 bases. The sequence was obtained from a woman between 40 and 50 years old in good health. Some clones in this sample may be carry-over from other donors' samples. DNA for the CDR3: TGTGCCAGCAGCCCCCCGGACAGGGGCAATACTTTCTTT. Protein: CASSPPDRGNTFF.